This is a list of T cell receptor beta chains from one sample in a study of shared clonotypes between healthy human individuals. Repertoires were generated with immunoSEQ multiplex PCR, while TCRdb's copy carries only in-frame clones and drops some. The repertoire consists of approximately 2.3 million clones, with approximately 95% occurring once and the leading ten covering around 0.4%. Material for sequencing was naive CD4+ T cells from PBMCs. Receptors originate from a man between 18 and 35 years old in good health. Some clones in this sample may be carry-over from other donors' samples. Both conserved end residues are part of each CDR3. Fields, in order: clone size, CDR3 length, J gene, V gene, D gene, CDR3 protein, CDR3 DNA. A D gene is named only where the DNA matches it firmly. The size of a clone is reported for some rows only, either as once, few or many, or as a class for expanded clones.

size: .; length: 14; J: TRBJ2-5; V: TRBV15; D: .; CDR3: CATSPGGGRETQYF; DNA: TGTGCCACCAGCCCTGGTGGGGGGCGGGAGACCCAGTACTTC
size: few; length: 11; J: TRBJ2-3; V: TRBV19; D: .; CDR3: CASSITDTQYF; DNA: TGTGCCAGTAGTATTACAGATACGCAGTATTTT
size: .; length: 13; J: TRBJ2-5; V: TRBV2; D: .; CDR3: CASTTTPEETQYF; DNA: TGTGCCAGCACTACAACCCCGGAGGAGACCCAGTACTTC
size: .; length: 17; J: TRBJ2-3; V: TRBV11-2; D: TRBD2; CDR3: CASSTRLAANRTDTQYF; DNA: TGTGCCAGCAGCACTCGACTAGCGGCCAACCGCACAGATACGCAGTATTTT
size: .; length: 17; J: TRBJ2-1; V: TRBV7-3; D: TRBD2; CDR3: CASSQRGSGSSYNEQFF; DNA: TGTGCCAGCAGCCAACGGGGTAGCGGGAGCTCCTACAATGAGCAGTTCTTC
size: .; length: 16; J: TRBJ2-3; V: TRBV6-5; D: TRBD1; CDR3: CASSYSTQGVSDTQYF; DNA: TGTGCCAGCAGTTACTCGACCCAGGGGGTTTCAGATACGCAGTATTTT
size: .; length: 14; J: TRBJ2-5; V: TRBV19; D: .; CDR3: CASSQPGRQETQYF; DNA: TGTGCCAGTAGTCAACCCGGGAGACAAGAGACCCAGTACTTC
size: few; length: 14; J: TRBJ1-5; V: TRBV2; D: .; CDR3: CASSVWVSNQPQHF; DNA: TGTGCCAGCAGTGTCTGGGTGTCCAATCAGCCCCAGCATTTT
size: .; length: 14; J: TRBJ1-5; V: TRBV7-2; D: .; CDR3: CASNLLSSNQPQHF; DNA: TGTGCCAGCAACCTTCTCAGTAGCAATCAGCCCCAGCATTTT
size: few; length: 15; J: TRBJ1-1; V: TRBV4-1; D: TRBD1; CDR3: CASSQAGQGWTEAFF; DNA: TGCGCCAGCAGCCAAGCGGGACAGGGGTGGACTGAAGCTTTCTTT
size: .; length: 15; J: TRBJ2-7; V: TRBV19; D: .; CDR3: CASSIIAASSYEQYF; DNA: TGTGCCAGTAGTATAATTGCGGCCTCCTCCTACGAGCAGTACTTC
size: .; length: 13; J: TRBJ2-7; V: TRBV5-1; D: .; CDR3: CASSLEGEGVQYF; DNA: TGCGCCAGCAGCTTGGAGGGGGAAGGTGTGCAGTACTTC
size: .; length: 13; J: TRBJ1-1; V: TRBV7-2; D: .; CDR3: CASSTLMNTEAFF; DNA: TGTGCCAGCAGCACACTTATGAACACTGAAGCTTTCTTT
size: .; length: 18; J: TRBJ2-4; V: TRBV7-6; D: .; CDR3: CASSLEPPLAQAKNIQYF; DNA: TGTGCCAGCAGCTTAGAGCCCCCGCTAGCGCAAGCCAAAAACATTCAGTACTTC
size: once; length: 15; J: TRBJ2-7; V: TRBV19; D: TRBD1; CDR3: CASSMGQGATYEQYF; DNA: TGTGCCAGTAGTATGGGACAGGGGGCAACCTACGAGCAGTACTTC
size: .; length: 14; J: TRBJ1-4; V: TRBV19; D: TRBD1; CDR3: CASSSGQGPEKLFF; DNA: TGTGCCAGTAGCTCGGGACAGGGACCTGAAAAACTGTTTTTT
size: .; length: 16; J: TRBJ1-2; V: TRBV9; D: .; CDR3: CASSASTTPLRAGYTF; DNA: TGTGCCAGCAGCGCCTCCACAACCCCCCTACGGGCGGGCTACACCTTC
size: .; length: 13; J: TRBJ2-3; V: TRBV6-1; D: TRBD1; CDR3: CASSASGGGTQYF; DNA: TGTGCCAGCAGTGCCTCAGGGGGTGGTACGCAGTATTTT
size: .; length: 14; J: TRBJ1-2; V: TRBV5-1; D: TRBD1; CDR3: CASSLIGGAHGYTF; DNA: TGCGCCAGCAGCCTCATAGGGGGCGCCCATGGCTACACCTTC
size: .; length: 13; J: TRBJ1-2; V: TRBV25-1; D: .; CDR3: CASSEGHAGFYTF; DNA: TGTGCCAGCAGTGAGGGCCACGCGGGGTTCTACACCTTC
size: .; length: 12; J: TRBJ2-1; V: TRBV5-6; D: .; CDR3: CASSLERNEQFF; DNA: TGTGCCAGCAGCTTGGAAAGGAATGAGCAGTTCTTC
size: .; length: 14; J: TRBJ1-2; V: TRBV28; D: TRBD1; CDR3: CASSPPGQPYGYTF; DNA: TGTGCCAGCAGCCCTCCGGGACAGCCCTATGGCTACACCTTC
size: .; length: 15; J: TRBJ2-1; V: TRBV9; D: .; CDR3: CASTRLVTPYNEQFF; DNA: TGTGCCAGCACCCGCCTCGTCACCCCCTACAATGAGCAGTTCTTC
size: .; length: 15; J: TRBJ2-2; V: TRBV7-9; D: .; CDR3: CASSSPGRAGGELFF; DNA: TGTGCCAGCAGCTCCCCGGGGAGAGCGGGCGGGGAGCTGTTTTTT
size: .; length: 13; J: TRBJ1-3; V: TRBV6-1; D: .; CDR3: CASTTSSGNTIYF; DNA: TGTGCCAGCACCACGAGCTCTGGAAACACCATATATTTT
size: .; length: 13; J: TRBJ2-7; V: TRBV27; D: .; CDR3: CASSYGNSYEQYF; DNA: TGTGCCAGCAGTTACGGGAACTCCTACGAGCAGTACTTC
size: .; length: 10; J: TRBJ1-1; V: TRBV30; D: .; CDR3: CAWTREVAFF; DNA: TGTGCCTGGACCAGGGAGGTAGCTTTCTTT
size: .; length: 12; J: TRBJ2-7; V: TRBV6-1; D: .; CDR3: CASSENLPEQYF; DNA: TGTGCCAGCAGTGAAAACCTCCCCGAGCAGTACTTC
size: few; length: 13; J: TRBJ1-5; V: TRBV18; D: .; CDR3: CASSPGGVQPQHF; DNA: TGTGCCAGCTCACCAGGAGGAGTTCAGCCCCAGCATTTT
size: .; length: 16; J: TRBJ2-2; V: TRBV5-1; D: .; CDR3: CASSLDQGTYSGELFF; DNA: TGCGCCAGCAGCTTGGATCAAGGGACGTATTCCGGGGAGCTGTTTTTT
size: .; length: 14; J: TRBJ2-7; V: TRBV7-2; D: .; CDR3: CASSLTAFSYEQYF; DNA: TGTGCCAGCAGCTTAACCGCTTTCTCCTACGAGCAGTACTTC
size: .; length: 15; J: TRBJ2-6; V: TRBV29-1; D: .; CDR3: CSVGGPPSGANVLTF; DNA: TGCAGCGTTGGGGGGCCGCCCTCTGGGGCCAACGTCCTGACTTTC
size: .; length: 16; J: TRBJ2-7; V: TRBV6-5; D: TRBD2; CDR3: CASSYSATSGSYEQYF; DNA: TGTGCCAGCAGTTACTCGGCGACTAGCGGGAGCTACGAGCAGTACTTC
size: .; length: 15; J: TRBJ2-7; V: TRBV7-9; D: TRBD2; CDR3: CASSFKAGGPHEQYF; DNA: TGTGCCAGCAGCTTTAAGGCGGGAGGGCCCCACGAGCAGTACTTC
size: .; length: 17; J: TRBJ2-1; V: TRBV5-1; D: TRBD1; CDR3: CATAKDSTGVVYNEQFF; DNA: TGCGCCACCGCTAAAGATTCGACAGGGGTCGTCTACAATGAGCAGTTCTTC
size: once; length: 16; J: TRBJ2-1; V: TRBV6-1; D: .; CDR3: CASSDVGVYDWNEQFF; DNA: TGTGCCAGCAGTGACGTGGGAGTGTATGATTGGAATGAGCAGTTCTTC
size: .; length: 18; J: TRBJ1-1; V: TRBV6-4; D: .; CDR3: CASSDSSVTVVIKTEAFF; DNA: TGTGCCAGCAGTGACTCGAGTGTGACAGTCGTGATTAAGACTGAAGCTTTCTTT
size: .; length: 14; J: TRBJ2-1; V: TRBV6-1; D: TRBD2; CDR3: CASSLAGVNNEQFF; DNA: TGTGCCAGCAGTTTAGCGGGAGTGAACAATGAGCAGTTCTTC
size: .; length: 15; J: TRBJ1-1; V: TRBV12-5; D: TRBD1; CDR3: CASGLWGGTGTEAFF; DNA: TGTGCTAGTGGTTTATGGGGTGGGACAGGCACTGAAGCTTTCTTT
size: .; length: 14; J: TRBJ1-2; V: TRBV29-1; D: .; CDR3: CSVETGSTNYGYTF; DNA: TGCAGCGTTGAAACAGGGTCGACTAACTATGGCTACACCTTC
size: .; length: 14; J: TRBJ2-3; V: TRBV9; D: .; CDR3: CASSPRTYTDTQYF; DNA: TGTGCCAGCAGCCCCCGGACCTACACAGATACGCAGTATTTT
size: .; length: 14; J: TRBJ2-1; V: TRBV7-2; D: .; CDR3: CASSPLLGYNEQFF; DNA: TGTGCCAGCAGCCCCCTTTTAGGGTACAATGAGCAGTTCTTC
size: .; length: 15; J: TRBJ2-7; V: TRBV7-9; D: .; CDR3: CASSLQADTTYEQYF; DNA: TGTGCCAGCAGCTTACAAGCGGACACCACCTACGAGCAGTACTTC
size: once; length: 18; J: TRBJ2-3; V: TRBV1; D: .; CDR3: CTSSQGTSGIGETDTQYF; DNA: TGCACCAGCAGCCAAGGGACTAGCGGGATCGGTGAGACAGATACGCAGTATTTT
size: .; length: 14; J: TRBJ2-7; V: TRBV7-2; D: .; CDR3: CASSLIRGGYEQYF; DNA: TGTGCCAGCAGCTTAATCAGGGGGGGTTACGAGCAGTACTTC